This T cell receptor beta chain originates from a study of blood T cell repertoires in COVID-19. Looking at the study overall: PBMCs, B-cell-depleted T cells, or T cells provided the cDNA or gDNA that made up the material.

Study members were between roughly 18 and 90 years old and lived in roughly 24 US regions. Each participant's cohort was designated according to participant-reported clinical history. This CDR3 is 15 amino acids long. The V end lost 4 bases, the J end lost 0 bases, and 10 bases lay between the germline ends. Germline V gene sequence: CDR1 SGHTA, CDR2 FQGNSA. Some clones are missing from TCRdb's copy, which holds only in-frame ones; the method was immunoSEQ multiplex PCR. The sample gives over 250,000 clones, about 88% of which show up once; 2.5% to 3% is in the top ten. The specimen sequenced was PBMCs or T cells enriched from blood (not recorded which). The source of this sequence is a woman aged 45 to 65 who had recovered from COVID-19. The chain combines TRBV7-2 with TRBJ1-3; D unresolved. The CDR3 DNA follows: TGTGCCAGCAGCTCCGGATCTAGCTCTGGAAACACCATATATTTT. It yields the protein CASSSGSSSGNTIYF. Using reference TRBV7-2 and TRBJ1-3 for the parts outside the CDR3, the full variable domain is GAGVSQSPSNKVTEKGKDVELRCDPISGHTALYWYRQSLGQGLEFLIYFQGNSAPDKSGLPSDRFSAERTGGSVSTLTIQRTQQEDSAVYLCASSSGSSSGNTIYFGEGSWLTVV.